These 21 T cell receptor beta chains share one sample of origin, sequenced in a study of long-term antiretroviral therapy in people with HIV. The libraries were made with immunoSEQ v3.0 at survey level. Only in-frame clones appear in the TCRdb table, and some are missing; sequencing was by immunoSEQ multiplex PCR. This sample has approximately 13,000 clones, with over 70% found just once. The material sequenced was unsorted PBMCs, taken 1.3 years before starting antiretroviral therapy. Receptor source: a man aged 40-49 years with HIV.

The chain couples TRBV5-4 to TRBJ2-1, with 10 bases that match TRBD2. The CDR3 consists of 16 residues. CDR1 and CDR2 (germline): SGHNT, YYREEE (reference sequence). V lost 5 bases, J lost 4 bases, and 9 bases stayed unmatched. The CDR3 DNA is TGTGCCAGCAGGCCGTCCGGGACTAGCGAATACAATGAGCAGTTCTTC. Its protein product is CASRPSGTSEYNEQFF.

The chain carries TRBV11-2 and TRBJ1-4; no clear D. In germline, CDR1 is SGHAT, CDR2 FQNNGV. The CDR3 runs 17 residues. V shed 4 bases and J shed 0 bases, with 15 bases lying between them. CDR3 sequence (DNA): TGTGCCAGCAGCTCAATACAGAGAACTTCAACTAATGAAAAACTGTTTTTT. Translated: CASSSIQRTSTNEKLFF.

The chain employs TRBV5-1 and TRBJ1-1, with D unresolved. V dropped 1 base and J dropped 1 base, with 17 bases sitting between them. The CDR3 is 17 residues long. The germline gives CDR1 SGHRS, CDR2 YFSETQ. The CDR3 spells CASSLRATDLGNTEAFF. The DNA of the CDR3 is TGCGCCAGCAGCTTGAGGGCCACGGACCTCGGGAACACTGAAGCTTTCTTT. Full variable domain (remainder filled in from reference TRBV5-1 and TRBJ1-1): KAGVTQTPRYLIKTRGQQVTLSCSPISGHRSVSWYQQTPGQGLQFLFEYFSETQRNKGNFPGRFSGRQFSNSRSEMNVSTLELGDSALYLCASSLRATDLGNTEAFFGQGTRLTVV.

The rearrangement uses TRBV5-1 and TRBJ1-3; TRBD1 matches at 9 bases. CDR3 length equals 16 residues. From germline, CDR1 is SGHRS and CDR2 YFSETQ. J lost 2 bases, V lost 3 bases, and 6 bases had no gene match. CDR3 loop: CASSWATGGPGNTIYF. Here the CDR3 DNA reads TGCGCCAGCAGCTGGGCTACAGGGGGCCCTGGAAACACCATATATTTT.

The CDR3 is CASSLNVGGEQYF. CDR3 nucleotide sequence: TGTGCCAGCAGCTTAAATGTGGGTGGCGAGCAGTACTTC. The chain employs TRBV7-3 and TRBJ2-7, with D unresolved. Germline CDR1 reads SGHTA; CDR2 reads FQGTGA. The V gene lost 1 base and the J gene lost 6 bases, with 10 bases spanning the gap. The CDR3 consists of 13 residues.

CDR3 sequence (DNA): TGCGCCAGCAGCCCAAGTGGAGGGGGCACCTACAATGAGCAGTTCTTC. Translating gives CASSPSGGGTYNEQFF. V gene TRBV5-1 combines with J gene TRBJ2-1; TRBD1 might be the D (7 bases). Trimming took 4 bases from V and 2 from J, leaving 16 bases between them. The CDR3 is made up of 16 amino acids. Germline assignment: CDR1 SGHRS and CDR2 YFSETQ.

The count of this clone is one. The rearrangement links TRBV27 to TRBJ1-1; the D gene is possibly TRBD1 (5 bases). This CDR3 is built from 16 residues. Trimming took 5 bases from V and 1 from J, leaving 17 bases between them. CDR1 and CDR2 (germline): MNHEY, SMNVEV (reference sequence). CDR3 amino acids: CASSAVPGGGNTEAFF. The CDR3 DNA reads TGTGCCAGCAGTGCTGTCCCCGGGGGAGGGAACACTGAAGCTTTCTTT.

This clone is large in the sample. CDR3 amino acids: CASKKHCYNEQFF. In DNA form, the CDR3 reads TGTGCCAGCAAGAAACACTGTTACAATGAGCAGTTCTTC. This chain uses TRBV6-5 with TRBJ2-1; no firm D call. The CDR3 length is 13 residues. Germline V CDR1 and CDR2: MNHEY, SVGAGI. Trimming took off 7 bases at V and 4 bases at J, with 11 bases between the two ends.

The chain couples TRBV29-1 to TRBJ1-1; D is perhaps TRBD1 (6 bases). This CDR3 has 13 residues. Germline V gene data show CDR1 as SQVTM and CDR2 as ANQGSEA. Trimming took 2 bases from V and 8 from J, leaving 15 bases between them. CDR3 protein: CSVELQTGFEAFF. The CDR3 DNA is TGCAGCGTTGAACTACAAACAGGGTTCGAAGCTTTCTTT.

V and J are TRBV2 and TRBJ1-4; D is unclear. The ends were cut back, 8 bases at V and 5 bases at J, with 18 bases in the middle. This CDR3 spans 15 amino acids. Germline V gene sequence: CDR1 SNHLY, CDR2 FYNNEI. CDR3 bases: TGTGCCAGCGGCGGAAGGACTGAGGTGAATGAAAAACTGTTTTTT. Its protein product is CASGGRTEVNEKLFF.

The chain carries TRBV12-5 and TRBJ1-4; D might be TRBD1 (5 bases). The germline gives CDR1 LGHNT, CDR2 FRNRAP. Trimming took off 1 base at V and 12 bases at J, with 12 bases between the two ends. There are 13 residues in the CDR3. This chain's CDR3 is CASGLAYSRELFF. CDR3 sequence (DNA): TGTGCTAGTGGTTTGGCATACTCCAGGGAACTGTTTTTT.

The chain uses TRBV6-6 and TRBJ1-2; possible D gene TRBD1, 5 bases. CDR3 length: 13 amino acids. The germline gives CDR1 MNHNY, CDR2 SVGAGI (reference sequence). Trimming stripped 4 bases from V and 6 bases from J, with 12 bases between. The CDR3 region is CASSFREENGYTF. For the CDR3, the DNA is TGTGCCAGCAGTTTCAGGGAAGAGAATGGCTACACCTTC.

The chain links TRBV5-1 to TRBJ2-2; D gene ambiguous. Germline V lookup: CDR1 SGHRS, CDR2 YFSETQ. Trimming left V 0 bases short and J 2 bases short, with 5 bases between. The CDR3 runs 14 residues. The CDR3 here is CASSLDHNTGELFF. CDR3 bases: TGCGCCAGCAGCTTGGACCATAACACCGGGGAGCTGTTTTTT.

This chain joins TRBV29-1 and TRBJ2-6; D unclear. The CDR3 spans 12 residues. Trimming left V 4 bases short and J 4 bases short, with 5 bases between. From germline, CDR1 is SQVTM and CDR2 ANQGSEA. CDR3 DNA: TGCAGCGTTGTCTCCGGGGCCAACGTCCTGACTTTC. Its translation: CSVVSGANVLTF.

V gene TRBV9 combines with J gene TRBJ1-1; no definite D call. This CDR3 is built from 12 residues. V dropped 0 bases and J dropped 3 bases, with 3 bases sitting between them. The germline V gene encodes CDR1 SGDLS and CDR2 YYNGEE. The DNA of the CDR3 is TGTGCCAGCAGCGTAGAAGACACTGAAGCTTTCTTT. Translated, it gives CASSVEDTEAFF.

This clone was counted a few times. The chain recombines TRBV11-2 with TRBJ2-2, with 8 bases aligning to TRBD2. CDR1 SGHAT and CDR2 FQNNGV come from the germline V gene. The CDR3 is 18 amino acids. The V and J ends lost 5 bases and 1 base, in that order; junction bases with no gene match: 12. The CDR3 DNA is TGTGCCAGCAGCACTCCCCGGGGGGGGAGAAAGAACACCGGGGAGCTGTTTTTT. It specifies CASSTPRGGRKNTGELFF.

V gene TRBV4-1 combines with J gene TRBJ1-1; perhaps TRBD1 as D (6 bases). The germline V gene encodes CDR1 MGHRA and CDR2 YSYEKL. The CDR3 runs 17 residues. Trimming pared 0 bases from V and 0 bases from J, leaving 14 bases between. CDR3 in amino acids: CASSQERAGTMNTEAFF. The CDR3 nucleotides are TGCGCCAGCAGCCAAGAACGTGCAGGGACAATGAACACTGAAGCTTTCTTT.

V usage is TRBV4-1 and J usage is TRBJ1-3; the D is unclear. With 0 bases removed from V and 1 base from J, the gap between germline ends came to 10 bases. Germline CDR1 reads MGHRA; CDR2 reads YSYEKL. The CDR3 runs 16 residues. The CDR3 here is CASSQDRWVSGNTIYF. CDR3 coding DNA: TGCGCCAGCAGCCAAGATCGTTGGGTTTCTGGAAACACCATATATTTT.

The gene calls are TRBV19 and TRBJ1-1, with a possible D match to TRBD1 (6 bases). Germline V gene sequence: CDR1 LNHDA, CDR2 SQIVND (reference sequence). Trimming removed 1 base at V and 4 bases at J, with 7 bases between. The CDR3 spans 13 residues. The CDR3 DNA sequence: TGTGCCAGTAGTATAGGGGGGCCCACTGAAGCTTTCTTT. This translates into CASSIGGPTEAFF.

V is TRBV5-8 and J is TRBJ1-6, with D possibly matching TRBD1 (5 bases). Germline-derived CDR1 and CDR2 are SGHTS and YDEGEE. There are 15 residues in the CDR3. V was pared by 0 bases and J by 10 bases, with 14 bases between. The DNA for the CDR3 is TGTGCCAGCAGCTTGGGTTGGCAGGGCCAGTCACCCCTCCACTTT. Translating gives CASSLGWQGQSPLHF.

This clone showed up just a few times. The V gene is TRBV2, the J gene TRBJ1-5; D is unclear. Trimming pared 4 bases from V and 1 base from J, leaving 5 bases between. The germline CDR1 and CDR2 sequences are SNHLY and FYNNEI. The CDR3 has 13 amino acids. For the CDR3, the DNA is TGTGCCAGCAGTGCTTACAGCAATCAGCCCCAGCATTTT. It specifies CASSAYSNQPQHF.